This T cell receptor (beta chain) emerged from a study of CD8 T cells in Susac syndrome. Germline CDR1 reads DFQATT; CDR2 reads SNEGSKA (reference sequence). Trimming removed 3 bases at V and 6 bases at J, with 13 bases between. CDR3 size: 13 residues. Sequencing of TCR beta was undertaken in CD8+ and CD4+ T cells derived from blood. Control patients had untreated stable or active relapsing-remitting multiple sclerosis by revised McDonald criteria. TEMRA cells were enriched by FACS, and CD4+ and CD8+ T cells were negatively isolated. The authors reverse transcribed about 0.5 to 1 ug RNA with random hexamers. An immunoSEQ multiplex PCR generated amplified TCR beta CDR3 products spanning 54 Vbeta and 13 Jbeta. Via MiXCR, TCRdb re-called the immunoSEQ multiplex PCR reads, giving one row per CDR3 protein. The sample records a few hundred thousand distinct CDR3 sequences, about 96% being singletons.

Sample: CD4+ T cells from PBMCs. The chain carries TRBV20-1 and TRBJ2-3; D possibly corresponds to TRBD1 (6 bases). The clonotype originates from a human donor with multiple sclerosis. As DNA, the CDR3 is TGCAGTGCTAGCAGGGGCGCTGGGGATACGCAGTATTTT. Translated, it gives CSASRGAGDTQYF.